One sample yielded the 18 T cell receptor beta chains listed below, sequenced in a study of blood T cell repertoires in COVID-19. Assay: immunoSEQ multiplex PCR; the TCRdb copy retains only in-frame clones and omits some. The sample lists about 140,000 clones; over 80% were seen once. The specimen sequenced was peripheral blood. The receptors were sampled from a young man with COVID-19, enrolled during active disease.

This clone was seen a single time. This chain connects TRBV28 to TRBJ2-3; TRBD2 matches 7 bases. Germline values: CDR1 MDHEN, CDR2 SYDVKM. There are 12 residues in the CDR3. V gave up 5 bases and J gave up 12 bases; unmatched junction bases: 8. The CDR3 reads CASSTGTTNQYF. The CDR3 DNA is TGTGCCAGCAGTACCGGGACTACCAACCAGTATTTT.

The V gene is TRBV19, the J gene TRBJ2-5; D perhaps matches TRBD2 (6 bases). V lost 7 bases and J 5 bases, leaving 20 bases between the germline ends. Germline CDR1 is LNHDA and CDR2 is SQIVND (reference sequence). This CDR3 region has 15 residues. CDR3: CASKSIGRGGETQYF. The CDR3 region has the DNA TGTGCCAGTAAGTCCATCGGGAGAGGAGGGGAGACCCAGTACTTC.

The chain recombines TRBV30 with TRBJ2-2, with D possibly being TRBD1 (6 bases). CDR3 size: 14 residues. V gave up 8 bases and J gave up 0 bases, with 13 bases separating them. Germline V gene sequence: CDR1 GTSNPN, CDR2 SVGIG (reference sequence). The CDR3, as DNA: TGTGCCCGCTCCAGGGGTGCGAACACCGGGGAGCTGTTTTTT. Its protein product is CARSRGANTGELFF.

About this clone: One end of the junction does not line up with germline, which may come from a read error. This CDR3 is CASSAPGSPHSF. The CDR3 DNA follows: TGTGCCAGCAGTGCCCCGGGATCTCCTCATTCCTTC. V usage is TRBV6-2 or TRBV6-3 and J usage is TRBJ2-7, with D possibly TRBD2 on 5 matching bases. This CDR3 contains 12 residues. Germline CDR1 and CDR2: MNHEY and SVGEGT.

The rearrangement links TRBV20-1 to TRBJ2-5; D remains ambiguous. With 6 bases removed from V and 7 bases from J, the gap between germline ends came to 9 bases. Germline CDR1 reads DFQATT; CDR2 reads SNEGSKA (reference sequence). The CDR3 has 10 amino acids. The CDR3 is CSATTGTQYF. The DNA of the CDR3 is TGCAGTGCCACCACCGGGACCCAGTACTTC.

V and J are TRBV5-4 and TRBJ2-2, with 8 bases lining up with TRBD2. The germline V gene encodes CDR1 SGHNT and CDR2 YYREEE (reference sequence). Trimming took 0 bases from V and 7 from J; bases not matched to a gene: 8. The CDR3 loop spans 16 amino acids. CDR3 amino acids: CASSLEGSGIGGELFF. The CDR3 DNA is TGTGCCAGCAGCTTGGAGGGTAGCGGGATTGGCGGGGAGCTGTTTTTT.

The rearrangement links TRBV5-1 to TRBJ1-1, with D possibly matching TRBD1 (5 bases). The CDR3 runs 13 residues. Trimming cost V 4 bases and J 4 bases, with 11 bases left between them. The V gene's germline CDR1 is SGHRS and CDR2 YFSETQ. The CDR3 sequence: CASSGGGSTEAFF. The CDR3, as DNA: TGCGCCAGCAGCGGCGGGGGATCCACTGAAGCTTTCTTT.

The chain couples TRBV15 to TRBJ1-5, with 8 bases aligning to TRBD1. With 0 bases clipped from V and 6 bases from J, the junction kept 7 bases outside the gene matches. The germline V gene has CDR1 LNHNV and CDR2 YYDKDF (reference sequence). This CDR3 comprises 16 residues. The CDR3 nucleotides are TGTGCCACCAGCAGAGATGGACAGGGTGCTTTTCAGCCCCAGCATTTT. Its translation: CATSRDGQGAFQPQHF.

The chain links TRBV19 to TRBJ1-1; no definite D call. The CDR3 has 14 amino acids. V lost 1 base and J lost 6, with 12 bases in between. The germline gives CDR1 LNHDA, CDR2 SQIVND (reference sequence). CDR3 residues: CASSIGTGRAEAFF. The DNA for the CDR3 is TGTGCCAGTAGTATAGGGACCGGGCGGGCTGAAGCTTTCTTT.

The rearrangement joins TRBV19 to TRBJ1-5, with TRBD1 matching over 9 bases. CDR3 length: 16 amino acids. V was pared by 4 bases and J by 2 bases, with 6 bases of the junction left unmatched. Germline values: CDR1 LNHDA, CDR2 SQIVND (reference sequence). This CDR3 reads CASSTGQGLRNQPQHF. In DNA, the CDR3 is TGTGCCAGTAGTACAGGACAGGGGTTGCGCAATCAGCCCCAGCATTTT.

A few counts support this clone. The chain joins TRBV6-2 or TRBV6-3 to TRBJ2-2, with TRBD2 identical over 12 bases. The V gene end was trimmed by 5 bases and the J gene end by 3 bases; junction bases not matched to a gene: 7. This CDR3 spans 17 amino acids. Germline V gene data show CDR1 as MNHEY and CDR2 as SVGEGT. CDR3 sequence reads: CASSRTSGKIYTGELFF. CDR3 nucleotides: TGTGCCAGCAGTCGGACTAGCGGGAAGATCTACACCGGGGAGCTGTTTTTT.

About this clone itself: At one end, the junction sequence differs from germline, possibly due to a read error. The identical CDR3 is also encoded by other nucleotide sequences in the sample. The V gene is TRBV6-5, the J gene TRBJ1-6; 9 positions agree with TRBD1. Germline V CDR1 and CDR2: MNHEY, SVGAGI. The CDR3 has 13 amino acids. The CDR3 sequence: CASSFTGGPPLHF. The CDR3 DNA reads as TGTGCCAGTAGTTTCACAGGGGGCCCACCCCTCCACTTT.

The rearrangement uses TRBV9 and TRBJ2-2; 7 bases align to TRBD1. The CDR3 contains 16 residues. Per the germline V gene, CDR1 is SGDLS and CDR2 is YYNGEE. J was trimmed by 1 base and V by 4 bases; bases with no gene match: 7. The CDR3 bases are TGTGCCAGCAGCAAAGCCGGGACAGAGAACACCGGGGAGCTGTTTTTT. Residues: CASSKAGTENTGELFF.

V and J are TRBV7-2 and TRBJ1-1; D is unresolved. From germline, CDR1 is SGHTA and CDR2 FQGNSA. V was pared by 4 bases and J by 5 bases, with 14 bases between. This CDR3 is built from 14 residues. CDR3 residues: CASSYGVGRTEAFF. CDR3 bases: TGTGCCAGCAGCTACGGGGTCGGTCGAACTGAAGCTTTCTTT.

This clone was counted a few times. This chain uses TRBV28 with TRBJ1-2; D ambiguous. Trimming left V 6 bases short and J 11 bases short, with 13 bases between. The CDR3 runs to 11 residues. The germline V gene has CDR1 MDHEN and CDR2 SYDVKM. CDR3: CASSRFLAYTF. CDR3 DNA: TGTGCCAGCAGCAGGTTCCTTGCATACACCTTC.

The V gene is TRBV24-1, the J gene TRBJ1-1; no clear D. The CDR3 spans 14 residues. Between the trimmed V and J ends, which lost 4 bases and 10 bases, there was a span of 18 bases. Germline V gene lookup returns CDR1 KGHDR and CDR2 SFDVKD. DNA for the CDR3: TGTGCCACCAGTGAGGTCTCAGGTGCCCGTGGAGCTTTCTTT. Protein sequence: CATSEVSGARGAFF.

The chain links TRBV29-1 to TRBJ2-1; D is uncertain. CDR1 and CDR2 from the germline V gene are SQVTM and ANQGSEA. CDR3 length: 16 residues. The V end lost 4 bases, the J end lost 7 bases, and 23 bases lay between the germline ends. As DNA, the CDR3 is TGCAGCGTTGTTTGGTTGGTTACAGAAGAAGATAATGAGCAGTTCTTC. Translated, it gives CSVVWLVTEEDNEQFF.

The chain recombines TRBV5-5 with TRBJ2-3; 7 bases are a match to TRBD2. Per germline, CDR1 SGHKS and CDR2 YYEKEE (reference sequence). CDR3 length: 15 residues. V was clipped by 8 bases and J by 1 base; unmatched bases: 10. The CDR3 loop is CASSQSGIRTDTQYF. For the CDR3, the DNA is TGTGCCAGTTCACAGAGCGGGATCCGCACAGATACGCAGTATTTT.